These 17 T cell receptor beta chains share one sample of origin, sequenced in a study of blood T cell repertoires in COVID-19 (TCRdb year 2020). Libraries were constructed by the immunoSEQ multiplex PCR assay. Drawn from immuneACCESS, this table holds only the in-frame rearrangements with V and J called that TCRdb kept. Clones are partly lost; checked studies trace under half to an unresolved V gene and leave the rest unexplained. Across this sample there are hundreds of thousands of clones, with 87% seen only once. Of the sample, roughly 2.2% falls within the top ten clones. Sequenced material: peripheral blood. The receptors stem from a woman aged 50 to 60 who had recovered from COVID-19.

This clone occurred once. The chain couples TRBV9 to TRBJ2-5, with 7 nucleotides matching TRBD2. V lost 4 bases, J lost 5 bases, and 20 bases stayed unmatched. The CDR3 has 18 residues. CDR1 and CDR2 from the germline V gene are SGDLS and YYNGEE. CDR3 amino acids: CASSQWEVAGNRPETQYF. CDR3 nucleotides: TGTGCCAGCAGCCAGTGGGAGGTAGCGGGTAACCGCCCGGAGACCCAGTACTTC.

V and J are TRBV27 and TRBJ1-5; TRBD1 matches 7 bases. J gave up 5 bases and V 5 bases, and 12 bases lay outside the gene matches. This CDR3 is built from 16 residues. From germline, CDR1 is MNHEY and CDR2 SMNVEV (reference sequence). The CDR3 protein is CASSNLQGKGDQPQHF. The DNA of the CDR3 is TGTGCCAGCAGTAACCTACAGGGGAAGGGGGATCAGCCCCAGCATTTT.

This chain connects TRBV3-1 (or the pseudogene TRBV3-2) to TRBJ1-2; perhaps TRBD1 as D (6 bases). This CDR3 is built from 14 residues. The V gene lost 4 bases and the J gene lost 4 bases, with 13 bases spanning the gap. Looked up from germline, CDR1 is LGHDT and CDR2 is YNNKEL (reference sequence). For the CDR3, the DNA is TGTGCCAGCAGCCTAAAAACAGGGTTCTATGGCTACACCTTC. It specifies CASSLKTGFYGYTF.

This chain links TRBV2 with TRBJ1-6; 7 bases are a match to TRBD1. After removal of 7 bases from V and 5 bases from J, the junction contained 5 bases not matched to a gene. CDR1 and CDR2 from the germline V gene are SNHLY and FYNNEI. CDR3 length equals 14 residues. The DNA for the CDR3 is TGTGCCAGCAAAATGGGACAGCATAATTCACCCCTCCACTTT. Translating it yields CASKMGQHNSPLHF. The variable domain in full, completed from reference TRBV2 and TRBJ1-6, reads EPEVTQTPSHQVTQMGQEVILRCVPISNHLYFYWYRQILGQKVEFLVSFYNNEISEKSEIFDDQFSVERPDGSNFTLKIRSTKLEDSAMYFCASKMGQHNSPLHFGNGTRLTVT.

The chain is built from TRBV12-5 and TRBJ2-3; 8 bases are shared with TRBD1. V gave up 6 bases and J gave up 8 bases; unmatched junction bases: 7. The CDR3 contains 13 residues. Germline assignment: CDR1 LGHNT and CDR2 FRNRAP. In DNA form, the CDR3 reads TGTGCTAGTGGCTCGGACAGGGAGGCTACGCAGTATTTT. This encodes CASGSDREATQYF.

V and J are TRBV6-5 and TRBJ1-4, with 8 positions matching TRBD1. This CDR3 comprises 14 residues. Germline V gene lookup returns CDR1 MNHEY and CDR2 SVGAGI. V shed 0 bases and J 12 bases; nucleotides not matched to a gene: 6. The chain's CDR3 is CASSYSQGAGELFF. In DNA, the CDR3 is TGTGCCAGCAGTTACTCCCAGGGGGCGGGGGAACTGTTTTTT.

The chain links TRBV18 to TRBJ1-1; D unclear. Trimming cost V 6 bases and J 5 bases, with 13 bases left between them. This CDR3 contains 13 residues. Germline CDR1 reads KGHSH; CDR2 reads LQKENI. CDR3 loop: CASSDSGRTEAFF. Here the CDR3 DNA reads TGTGCCAGCTCCGATTCGGGAAGGACTGAAGCTTTCTTT.

The chain's CDR3 is CASSLREVEGYTF. CDR3 DNA sequence: TGTGCCAGCAGCTTGAGGGAGGTAGAGGGCTACACCTTC. J is TRBJ1-2 and V is TRBV5-5, with no clear D. The CDR3 runs to 13 residues. Germline-derived CDR1 and CDR2 are SGHKS and YYEKEE (reference sequence). Trimming removed 1 base at V and 8 bases at J, with 12 bases between.

The chain couples TRBV4-3 to TRBJ1-2; D is ambiguous. The V end was cut by 0 bases, the J end by 1 base, with 9 bases between. The germline V gene has CDR1 LGHNA and CDR2 YSLEER. The CDR3 consists of 15 residues. In nucleotides, the CDR3 is TGCGCCAGCAGCCAAGACCCGTCGGGTAACTATGGCTACACCTTC. Amino acid sequence: CASSQDPSGNYGYTF.

This clone was counted a few times. The genes are TRBV11-2 and TRBJ2-7; D is perhaps TRBD2 (5 bases). This CDR3 is built from 15 residues. The germline V gene has CDR1 SGHAT and CDR2 FQNNGV. Trimming took off 0 bases at V and 4 bases at J, with 13 bases between the two ends. Here the CDR3 DNA reads TGTGCCAGCAGCTTAGATGTGCTGCCGGGGTACGAGCAGTACTTC. Protein product: CASSLDVLPGYEQYF.

In this sample, this clone turned up once. The chain has TRBV6-6 and TRBJ2-7, with TRBD1 as a possible D gene (5 bases). Trimming pared 0 bases from V and 2 bases from J, leaving 8 bases between. The CDR3 is made up of 14 amino acids. In germline, CDR1 is MNHNY, CDR2 SVGAGI (reference sequence). CDR3 loop: CASSYSSGTYEQYF. CDR3 in DNA: TGTGCCAGCAGTTACTCGTCAGGGACCTACGAGCAGTACTTC.

The J gene is TRBJ1-1, the V gene TRBV6-6; 10 nucleotides align to TRBD1. CDR1 and CDR2 from the germline V gene are MNHNY and SVGAGI (reference sequence). J lost 3 bases, V lost 5 bases, and 9 bases had no gene match. The CDR3 spans 16 residues. The CDR3 reads CASSLRDRGADTEAFF. In DNA form, the CDR3 reads TGTGCCAGCAGTCTCCGGGACAGGGGTGCGGACACTGAAGCTTTCTTT.

The V and J genes are TRBV18 and TRBJ1-1, with D uncertain. V was trimmed by 1 base and J by 1 base, leaving 16 bases between them. Germline CDR1 reads KGHSH; CDR2 reads LQKENI. CDR3 length: 17 amino acids. CDR3 region: CASSPLPDGKRNTEAFF. CDR3 nucleotides: TGTGCCAGCTCACCACTTCCGGACGGGAAAAGGAACACTGAAGCTTTCTTT.

This clone was seen a single time. The chain recombines TRBV7-9 with TRBJ1-2; tentatively, D is TRBD1 (6 bases). Germline lookup yields CDR1 SEHNR and CDR2 FQNEAQ (reference sequence). V dropped 6 bases and J dropped 6 bases, with 14 bases sitting between them. The length of the CDR3 is 13 residues. The CDR3 region has the DNA TGTGCCAGCAGTCCTACAGGGAACGATGGCTACACCTTC. Its translation is CASSPTGNDGYTF.

This chain links TRBV27 with TRBJ2-2, with 9 nucleotides matching TRBD1. Germline CDR1 is MNHEY and CDR2 is SMNVEV (reference sequence). CDR3 length: 13 amino acids. With V trimmed by 4 bases and J by 10 bases, 4 bases remained unmatched. CDR3 DNA sequence: TGTGCCAGCAGTTCACAGGGGGCGGAGGAGCTGTTTTTT. Protein sequence: CASSSQGAEELFF.

The V call is TRBV19, the J call TRBJ1-2, with TRBD1 matching 11 bases. With 6 bases clipped from V and 7 bases from J, the junction kept 13 bases outside the gene matches. Germline lookup yields CDR1 LNHDA and CDR2 SQIVND (reference sequence). This CDR3 is built from 16 residues. Written as DNA, the CDR3 is TGTGCCAGTAGCCTCATAGGACAGGGGGCTTTTAGTGGCTACACCTTC. Its protein is CASSLIGQGAFSGYTF.

The CDR3 here is CAWSVGTGGVYEQYF. DNA for the CDR3: TGTGCCTGGAGTGTAGGGACAGGGGGCGTCTACGAGCAGTACTTC. The gene calls are TRBV30 and TRBJ2-7, with 12 bases fitting TRBD1. The CDR3 has 15 amino acids. Looked up from germline, CDR1 is GTSNPN and CDR2 is SVGIG (reference sequence). V trimming: 0 bases; J trimming: 3 bases; junction bases outside the gene matches: 3.